This is a list of T cell receptor beta chains from one sample in a study of blood T cell repertoires in COVID-19. TCRdb keeps only in-frame clones here, not all; method: immunoSEQ multiplex PCR. The repertoire consists of over 35,000 clones, with around 85% occurring once and the leading ten covering approximately 38%. The sequencing sample was made of peripheral blood. Source of these receptors: a man aged 40-49 years with active or convalescent COVID-19. The CDR3 runs from the conserved cysteine through the conserved F or W. The D gene is left open where the match is weak. Expanded clones are given a class, and other clones once, few, many or no size at all.

v_gene: TRBV7-6; d_gene: TRBD2; j_gene: TRBJ2-5; abundance: NA; CDR3aa: CASSYIAGGPGETQYF; CDR3nt: TGTGCCAGCAGCTACATAGCGGGGGGGCCTGGAGAGACCCAGTACTTC
v_gene: TRBV5-4; d_gene: NA; j_gene: TRBJ2-3; abundance: NA; CDR3aa: CASSLKAAGNTDTQYF; CDR3nt: TGTGCCAGCAGCTTGAAGGCTGCGGGGAACACAGATACGCAGTATTTT
v_gene: TRBV14; d_gene: TRBD2; j_gene: TRBJ2-3; abundance: NA; CDR3aa: CASSQAGRAKDTQYF; CDR3nt: TGTGCCAGCAGCCAAGCCGGGAGGGCCAAAGATACGCAGTATTTT
v_gene: TRBV12-3/TRBV12-4; d_gene: TRBD1; j_gene: TRBJ2-7; abundance: NA; CDR3aa: CASRVTGTHEQYF; CDR3nt: TGTGCCAGCAGGGTGACAGGGACCCACGAGCAGTACTTC
v_gene: TRBV29-1; d_gene: NA; j_gene: TRBJ2-3; abundance: NA; CDR3aa: CSESLTALVTDTQYF; CDR3nt: TGCAGCGAGTCCCTGACTGCACTAGTAACAGATACGCAGTATTTT
v_gene: TRBV4-3; d_gene: NA; j_gene: TRBJ1-2; abundance: NA; CDR3aa: CASSQDATGTYGYTF; CDR3nt: TGCGCCAGCAGCCAGGATGCGACAGGCACATATGGCTACACCTTC
v_gene: TRBV7-9; d_gene: NA; j_gene: TRBJ1-1; abundance: NA; CDR3aa: CASRPGGRSTEAFF; CDR3nt: TGTGCCAGCCGGCCGGGGGGGCGAAGCACTGAAGCTTTCTTT
v_gene: TRBV7-2; d_gene: NA; j_gene: TRBJ2-6; abundance: NA; CDR3aa: CASSPGHLSGANVLTF; CDR3nt: TGTGCCAGCAGCCCGGGACACCTCTCTGGGGCCAACGTCCTGACTTTC
v_gene: TRBV24-1; d_gene: NA; j_gene: TRBJ1-1; abundance: NA; CDR3aa: CATSSRGLNTEAFF; CDR3nt: TGTGCCACCAGCTCCCGGGGGTTGAACACTGAAGCTTTCTTT
v_gene: TRBV3-1/TRBV3-2; d_gene: NA; j_gene: TRBJ1-1; abundance: NA; CDR3aa: CASSLADTEAFF; CDR3nt: TGTGCCAGCAGCTTGGCAGATACTGAAGCTTTCTTT
v_gene: TRBV12-3/TRBV12-4; d_gene: NA; j_gene: TRBJ2-7; abundance: few; CDR3aa: CASRPRGHEQYF; CDR3nt: TGTGCCAGCAGGCCCAGGGGCCACGAGCAGTACTTC
v_gene: TRBV2; d_gene: NA; j_gene: TRBJ2-5; abundance: NA; CDR3aa: CASRGGMEETQYF; CDR3nt: TGTGCCAGCAGGGGGGGAATGGAGGAGACCCAGTACTTC
v_gene: TRBV4-2; d_gene: NA; j_gene: TRBJ1-3; abundance: NA; CDR3aa: CASSQDQERNTIYF; CDR3nt: TGTGCCAGCAGCCAAGATCAAGAACGGAACACCATATATTTT
v_gene: TRBV7-2; d_gene: TRBD1; j_gene: TRBJ1-5; abundance: few; CDR3aa: CASSQSSGGGGNQPQHF; CDR3nt: TGTGCCAGCAGCCAATCATCAGGGGGCGGTGGCAATCAGCCCCAGCATTTT
v_gene: TRBV27; d_gene: TRBD2; j_gene: TRBJ2-6; abundance: NA; CDR3aa: CASSPLGEGSGANVLTF; CDR3nt: TGTGCCAGCAGTCCCCTCGGGGAGGGGTCTGGGGCCAACGTCCTGACTTTC
v_gene: TRBV5-1; d_gene: NA; j_gene: TRBJ1-1; abundance: few; CDR3aa: CASSLTGPRMRTEAFF; CDR3nt: TGCGCCAGCAGCTTGACAGGGCCCCGAATGAGAACTGAAGCTTTCTTT
v_gene: TRBV3-1/TRBV3-2; d_gene: TRBD1; j_gene: TRBJ2-2; abundance: NA; CDR3aa: CASSFLDRGSVGELFF; CDR3nt: TGTGCCAGCAGCTTTCTTGACAGGGGTTCGGTCGGGGAGCTGTTTTTT
v_gene: TRBV27; d_gene: NA; j_gene: TRBJ2-7; abundance: NA; CDR3aa: CASRREGGSYEQYF; CDR3nt: TGTGCCAGCAGGAGGGAGGGGGGCTCCTACGAGCAGTACTTC
v_gene: TRBV9; d_gene: NA; j_gene: TRBJ1-6; abundance: NA; CDR3aa: CASSVYRANSPLHF; CDR3nt: TGTGCCAGCAGCGTCTACAGGGCTAATTCACCCCTCCACTTT
v_gene: TRBV7-9; d_gene: TRBD1; j_gene: TRBJ1-1; abundance: NA; CDR3aa: CASSPPALQGEDTEAFF; CDR3nt: TGTGCCAGCAGCCCACCCGCTTTACAGGGGGAAGACACTGAAGCTTTCTTT
v_gene: TRBV27; d_gene: TRBD2; j_gene: TRBJ2-1; abundance: NA; CDR3aa: CASSFSTSGIGTEQFF; CDR3nt: TGTGCCAGCAGTTTCTCAACTAGCGGGATCGGTACTGAGCAGTTCTTC
v_gene: TRBV25-1; d_gene: NA; j_gene: TRBJ1-2; abundance: NA; CDR3aa: CASSRGEGYGYTF; CDR3nt: TGTGCCAGCAGTCGGGGTGAGGGCTATGGCTACACCTTC
v_gene: TRBV6-5; d_gene: TRBD1; j_gene: TRBJ1-1; abundance: once; CDR3aa: CASSHRDSMNTEAFF; CDR3nt: TGTGCCAGCAGTCATCGGGACAGTATGAACACTGAAGCTTTCTTT
v_gene: TRBV19; d_gene: TRBD2; j_gene: TRBJ2-1; abundance: NA; CDR3aa: CASSLNGLGTILFF; CDR3nt: TGTGCCAGTAGTCTAAACGGTTTGGGGACTATTCTGTTCTTC
v_gene: TRBV6-5; d_gene: TRBD1; j_gene: TRBJ2-3; abundance: NA; CDR3aa: CASSYGTGGADTQYF; CDR3nt: TGTGCCAGCAGTTACGGCACAGGGGGTGCGGATACGCAGTATTTT
v_gene: TRBV5-4; d_gene: TRBD1; j_gene: TRBJ2-5; abundance: NA; CDR3aa: CASSLPQGAETQYF; CDR3nt: TGTGCCAGCAGCTTGCCTCAGGGGGCGGAGACCCAGTACTTC
v_gene: TRBV6-5; d_gene: TRBD1; j_gene: TRBJ2-7; abundance: once; CDR3aa: CASRTGGTVPYEQYF; CDR3nt: TGTGCCAGCAGGACGGGTGGGACAGTTCCGTACGAGCAGTACTTC
v_gene: TRBV12-3/TRBV12-4; d_gene: NA; j_gene: TRBJ2-1; abundance: NA; CDR3aa: CASSRDYNEQFF; CDR3nt: TGTGCCAGCAGCCGGGATTACAATGAGCAGTTCTTC
v_gene: TRBV4-2; d_gene: TRBD1; j_gene: TRBJ2-7; abundance: NA; CDR3aa: CASSLGQGLGYEQYF; CDR3nt: TGTGCCAGCAGCCTCGGACAGGGATTGGGCTACGAGCAGTACTTC
v_gene: TRBV7-6; d_gene: NA; j_gene: TRBJ2-3; abundance: NA; CDR3aa: CASSLFPGGTDTQYF; CDR3nt: TGTGCCAGCAGCTTATTTCCAGGGGGCACAGATACGCAGTATTTT
v_gene: TRBV24-1; d_gene: TRBD2; j_gene: TRBJ2-1; abundance: NA; CDR3aa: CATSANPGTSGGPDYNEQFF; CDR3nt: TGTGCCACCAGTGCCAACCCCGGGACTAGCGGGGGACCAGACTACAATGAGCAGTTCTTC
v_gene: TRBV6-5; d_gene: NA; j_gene: TRBJ1-2; abundance: NA; CDR3aa: CASSPTGWNGYTF; CDR3nt: TGTGCCAGCAGTCCTACAGGGTGGAATGGCTACACCTTC
v_gene: TRBV2; d_gene: NA; j_gene: TRBJ1-5; abundance: NA; CDR3aa: CASRGFRSQPQHF; CDR3nt: TGTGCCAGCAGGGGTTTTAGGAGTCAGCCCCAGCATTTT
v_gene: TRBV27; d_gene: TRBD1; j_gene: TRBJ1-3; abundance: NA; CDR3aa: CASSAGQGMNTIYF; CDR3nt: TGTGCCAGCAGTGCAGGACAGGGTATGAACACCATATATTTT
v_gene: TRBV30; d_gene: TRBD2; j_gene: TRBJ2-2; abundance: NA; CDR3aa: CAWSLPGLAGELFF; CDR3nt: TGTGCCTGGAGTCTACCGGGACTAGCCGGGGAGCTGTTTTTT
v_gene: TRBV7-3; d_gene: NA; j_gene: TRBJ2-7; abundance: NA; CDR3aa: CASSRVHDSSYEQYF; CDR3nt: TGTGCCAGCAGCCGCGTCCACGACAGCTCCTACGAGCAGTACTTC
v_gene: TRBV3-1/TRBV3-2; d_gene: TRBD2; j_gene: TRBJ2-3; abundance: few; CDR3aa: CASSQAGTSVYTDTQYF; CDR3nt: TGTGCCAGCAGCCAGGCCGGGACTAGCGTATACACAGATACGCAGTATTTT
v_gene: TRBV4-1; d_gene: NA; j_gene: TRBJ2-4; abundance: NA; CDR3aa: CASSREVIGALAKNIQYF; CDR3nt: TGCGCCAGCAGCCGAGAGGTTATCGGTGCTCTAGCCAAAAACATTCAGTACTTC
v_gene: TRBV9; d_gene: TRBD2; j_gene: TRBJ2-7; abundance: NA; CDR3aa: CASSVTSGNVQYF; CDR3nt: TGTGCCAGCAGCGTTACTAGCGGGAATGTGCAGTACTTC
v_gene: TRBV15; d_gene: NA; j_gene: TRBJ1-2; abundance: NA; CDR3aa: CATSREWPGDLSNYGYTF; CDR3nt: TGTGCCACCAGCAGAGAATGGCCAGGCGACCTCTCTAACTATGGCTACACCTTC
v_gene: TRBV5-1; d_gene: NA; j_gene: TRBJ1-4; abundance: NA; CDR3aa: CASRRGGAPLNEKLFF; CDR3nt: TGCGCCAGCAGAAGAGGGGGTGCTCCGCTTAATGAAAAACTGTTTTTT
v_gene: TRBV7-2; d_gene: NA; j_gene: TRBJ1-2; abundance: few; CDR3aa: CASSFTGHRGYTF; CDR3nt: TGTGCCAGCAGCTTCACAGGGCACCGGGGCTACACCTTC